The next 3 T cell receptor beta chains were all read from a single sample in a study of control samples from healthy donors and cancer patients (dated by TCRdb to 2018 to 2020). The receptor library was made with the immunoSEQ multiplex PCR assay. Held by TCRdb, this immuneACCESS table contains in-frame sequences only and omits some clones. Under half of the omission traces to an unresolved V gene where checked; the cause of the rest is unknown. The sample contains about 90,000 clones, 90% of them found a single time. Of the sample, over 3% falls within the top ten clones. The sequenced material came from blood. Receptors originate from a woman aged 18-29 years in good health.

The V and J genes are TRBV19 and TRBJ1-2; a weak D match, TRBD1 (5 bases). Germline loops: CDR1 LNHDA, CDR2 SQIVND (reference sequence). V shed 3 bases and J shed 1 base, with 12 bases lying between them. This CDR3 is built from 15 residues. The CDR3 region has the DNA TGTGCCAGTAGTATGGGTTTAAGGGGTAACTATGGCTACACCTTC. Translation gives CASSMGLRGNYGYTF.

J is TRBJ1-1 and V is TRBV27; D gene unclear. V was clipped by 5 bases and J by 3 bases, with 16 bases between them. There are 15 residues in the CDR3. Germline CDR1 MNHEY, CDR2 SMNVEV (reference sequence). The CDR3 DNA follows: TGTGCCAGCAGTCCAAGGGTTAACGGGTACACTGAAGCTTTCTTT. Translated: CASSPRVNGYTEAFF.

The gene calls are TRBV5-1 and TRBJ2-7, with 9 positions matching TRBD1. Germline V CDR1 and CDR2: SGHRS, YFSETQ. The ends lost 0 bases at V and 5 bases at J; junction bases unmatched: 9. The length of the CDR3 is 16 residues. CDR3 in amino acids: CASSLGSDRGINEQYF. CDR3 sequence (DNA): TGCGCCAGCAGCTTGGGATCGGACAGGGGAATCAACGAGCAGTACTTC.